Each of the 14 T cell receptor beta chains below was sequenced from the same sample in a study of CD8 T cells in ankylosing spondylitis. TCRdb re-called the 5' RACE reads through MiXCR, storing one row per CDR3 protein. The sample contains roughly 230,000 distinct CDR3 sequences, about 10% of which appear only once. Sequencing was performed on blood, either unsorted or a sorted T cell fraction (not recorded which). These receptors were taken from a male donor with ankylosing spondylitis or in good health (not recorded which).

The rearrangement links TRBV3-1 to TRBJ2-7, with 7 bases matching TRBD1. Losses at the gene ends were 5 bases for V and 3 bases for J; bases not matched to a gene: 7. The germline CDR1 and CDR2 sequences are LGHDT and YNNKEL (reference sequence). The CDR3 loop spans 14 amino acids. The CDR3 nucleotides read TGTGCCAGCAGCACCGGGACAGCCAGCTACGAGCAGTACTTC. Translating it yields CASSTGTASYEQYF.

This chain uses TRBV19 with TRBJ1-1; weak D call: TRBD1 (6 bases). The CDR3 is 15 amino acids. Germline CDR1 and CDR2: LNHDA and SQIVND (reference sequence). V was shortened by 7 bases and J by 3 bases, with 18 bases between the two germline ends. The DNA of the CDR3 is TGTGCCAGTAAGGTGGCCTGGACAGAATACACTGAAGCTTTCTTT. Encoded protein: CASKVAWTEYTEAFF.

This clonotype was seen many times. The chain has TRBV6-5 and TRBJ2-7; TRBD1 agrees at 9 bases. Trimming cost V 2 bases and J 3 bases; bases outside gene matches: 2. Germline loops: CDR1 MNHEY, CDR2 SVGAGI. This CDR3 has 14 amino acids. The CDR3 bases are TGTGCCAGCAGTTACGGACAGGGGATCTACGAGCAGTACTTC. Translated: CASSYGQGIYEQYF.

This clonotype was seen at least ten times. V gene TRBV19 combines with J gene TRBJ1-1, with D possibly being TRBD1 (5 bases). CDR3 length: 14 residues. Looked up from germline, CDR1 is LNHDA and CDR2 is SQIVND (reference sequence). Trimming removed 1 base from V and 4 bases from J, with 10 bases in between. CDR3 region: CASSIAGGTTEAFF. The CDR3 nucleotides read TGTGCCAGTAGTATAGCAGGAGGGACCACTGAAGCTTTCTTT.

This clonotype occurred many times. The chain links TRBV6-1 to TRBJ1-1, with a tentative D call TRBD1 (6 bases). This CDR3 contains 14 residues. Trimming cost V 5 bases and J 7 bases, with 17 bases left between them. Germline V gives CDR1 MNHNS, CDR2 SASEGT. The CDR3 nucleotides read TGTGCCAGCAGTCCGGGGGCGGCGGTTAGTGAAGCTTTCTTT. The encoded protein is CASSPGAAVSEAFF.

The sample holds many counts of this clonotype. DNA of the CDR3: TGCAGCGTGGTAGGGAACAATGAAAAACTGTTTTTT. Amino acid sequence: CSVVGNNEKLFF. V gene TRBV29-1 combines with J gene TRBJ1-4, with D hard to call. Trimming took off 6 bases at V and 5 bases at J, with 10 bases between the two ends. Germline V gene sequence: CDR1 SQVTM, CDR2 ANQGSEA. This CDR3 comprises 12 residues.

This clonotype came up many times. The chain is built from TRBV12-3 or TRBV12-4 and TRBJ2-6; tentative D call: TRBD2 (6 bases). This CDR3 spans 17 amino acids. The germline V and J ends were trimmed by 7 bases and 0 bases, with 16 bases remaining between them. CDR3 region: CASMRGAGSSGANVLTF. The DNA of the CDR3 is TGTGCCAGCATGAGGGGCGCGGGGTCCTCTGGGGCCAACGTCCTGACTTTC.

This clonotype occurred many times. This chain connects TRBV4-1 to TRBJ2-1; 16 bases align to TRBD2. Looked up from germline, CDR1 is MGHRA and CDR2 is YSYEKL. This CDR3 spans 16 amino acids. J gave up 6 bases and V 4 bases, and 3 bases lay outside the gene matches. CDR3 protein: CASSLGTSGRANEQFF. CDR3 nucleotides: TGCGCCAGCAGCCTTGGGACTAGCGGGAGGGCCAATGAGCAGTTCTTC.

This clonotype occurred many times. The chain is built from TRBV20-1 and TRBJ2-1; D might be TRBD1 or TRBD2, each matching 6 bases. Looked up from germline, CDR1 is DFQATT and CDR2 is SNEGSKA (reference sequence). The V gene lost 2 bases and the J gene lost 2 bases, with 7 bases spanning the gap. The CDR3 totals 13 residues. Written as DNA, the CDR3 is TGCAGTGCTAGAAGGGGGGCCTACAATGAGCAGTTCTTC. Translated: CSARRGAYNEQFF.

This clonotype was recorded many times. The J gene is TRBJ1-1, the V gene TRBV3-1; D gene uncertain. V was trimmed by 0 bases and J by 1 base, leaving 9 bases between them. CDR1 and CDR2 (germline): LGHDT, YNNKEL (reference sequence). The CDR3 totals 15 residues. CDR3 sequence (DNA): TGTGCCAGCAGCCAAGAGCCCAGGCAGAACACTGAAGCTTTCTTT. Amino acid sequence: CASSQEPRQNTEAFF. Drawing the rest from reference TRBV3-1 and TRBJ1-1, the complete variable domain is DTAVSQTPKYLVTQMGNDKSIKCEQNLGHDTMYWYKQDSKKFLKIMFSYNNKELIINETVPNRFSPKSPDKAHLNLHINSLELGDSAVYFCASSQEPRQNTEAFFGQGTRLTVV.

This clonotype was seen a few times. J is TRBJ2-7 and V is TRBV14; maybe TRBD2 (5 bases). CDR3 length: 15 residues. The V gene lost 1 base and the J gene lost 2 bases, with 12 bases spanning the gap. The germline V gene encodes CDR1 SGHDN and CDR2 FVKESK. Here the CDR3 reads CASSQVVGETYEQYF. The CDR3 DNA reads TGTGCCAGCAGCCAAGTAGTCGGGGAGACCTACGAGCAGTACTTC.

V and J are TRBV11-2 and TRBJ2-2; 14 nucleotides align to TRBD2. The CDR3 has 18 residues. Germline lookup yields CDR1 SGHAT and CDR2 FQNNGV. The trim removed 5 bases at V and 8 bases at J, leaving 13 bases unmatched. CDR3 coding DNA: TGTGCCAGCAGCCCCCGGACTAGCGGGAGGTCCTCGACGGGGGAGCTGTTTTTT. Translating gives CASSPRTSGRSSTGELFF.

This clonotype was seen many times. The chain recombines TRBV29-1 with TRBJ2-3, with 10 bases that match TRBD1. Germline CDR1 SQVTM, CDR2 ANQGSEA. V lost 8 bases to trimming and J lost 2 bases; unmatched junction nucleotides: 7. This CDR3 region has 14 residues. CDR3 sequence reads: CSLTGTGVTDTQYF. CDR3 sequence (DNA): TGCAGCTTAACCGGGACAGGGGTCACAGATACGCAGTATTTT.

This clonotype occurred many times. The CDR3 coding sequence is TGCAGTGCTAGTAGGAATACTGAAGCTTTCTTT. It specifies CSASRNTEAFF. The chain recombines TRBV20-1 with TRBJ1-1; D unresolved. Germline lookup yields CDR1 DFQATT and CDR2 SNEGSKA (reference sequence). Trimming cost V 3 bases and J 5 bases, with 7 bases left between them. The CDR3 contains 11 residues.